These 32 T cell receptor beta chains were sequenced from one sample in a study of CXCR3-negative and CXCR3-positive naive CD8 T cells. cDNA libraries for TRB were generated by 5' RACE incorporating UMI labels. Each CDR3 protein gets one entry in TCRdb, which reprocessed the 5' RACE reads and gives no DNA. The listing records about 150,000 distinct CDR3 sequences. Study outcomes and limitations: In CXCR3-positive naive cells, the TRB CDR3s were more hydrophobic than in CXCR3-negative naive cells.

These receptors have no known antigen. Sequenced material: naive CXCR3+ CD8+ T cells from blood. Regarding subset: CD45RO-CCR7+CD27+CD95- naive CD8+ T cells expressing CXCR3 (TNR3+). The receptors were sampled from a human donor in good health. Some clones in this sample may be carry-over from other donors' samples.

The chain recombines TRBV28 with TRBJ1-6; TCRdb indicates TRBD1, and absent DNA this call remains unverified. Germline V gene lookup returns CDR1 MDHEN and CDR2 SYDVKM. This CDR3 spans 15 amino acids. The CDR3 protein is CASSQTGGTNSPLHF.

CDR3 sequence: CSVDGGQDQETQYF. The genes are TRBV29-1 and TRBJ2-5. The CDR3 consists of 14 residues. CDR1 is SQVTM and CDR2 is ANQGSEA in the germline V gene.

The chain has TRBV12-3 or TRBV12-4 and TRBJ2-5; the D call of TRBD2 rests on TCRdb alone, since no DNA is present to check it. The CDR3 sequence is 17 residues long. The CDR3: CASSFSGTSGRLETQYF.

The rearrangement uses TRBV12-3 or TRBV12-4 and TRBJ2-3; TCRdb's D gene call, TRBD1, goes unchecked for lack of DNA. There are 14 residues in the CDR3. The CDR3 sequence: CASSRDRGLDTQYF.

The chain recombines TRBV20-1 with TRBJ2-2; there is no DNA to check the TCRdb D call of TRBD1. Germline CDR1 is DFQATT and CDR2 is SNEGSKA (reference sequence). CDR3 length: 15 residues. CDR3 amino acids: CSARITSGGVGELFF.

The chain combines TRBV28 with TRBJ2-7; TCRdb selects TRBD2, and the lack of DNA leaves this call unchecked. The germline gives CDR1 MDHEN, CDR2 SYDVKM. The CDR3 covers 15 residues. CDR3 amino acids: CASSPFERDTYEQYF.

This chain joins TRBV28 and TRBJ2-2; TCRdb selects TRBD1, and the lack of DNA leaves this call unchecked. Looked up from germline, CDR1 is MDHEN and CDR2 is SYDVKM. The CDR3 consists of 16 residues. CDR3 region: CASIDPGQAITGELFF. Looking up the rest from reference TRBV28 and TRBJ2-2 gives the full variable domain: DVKVTQSSRYLVKRTGEKVFLECVQDMDHENMFWYRQDPGLGLRLIYFSYDVKMKEKGDIPEGYSVSREKKERFSLILESASTNQTSMYLCASIDPGQAITGELFFGEGSRLTVL.

This chain connects TRBV28 to TRBJ2-7; TCRdb returns TRBD2, unconfirmable since there is no DNA. The CDR3 totals 15 residues. Germline V gene lookup returns CDR1 MDHEN and CDR2 SYDVKM. The CDR3 reads CASSFRGTSSYEQYF.

This chain uses TRBV28 with TRBJ1-2. CDR1 is MDHEN, CDR2 SYDVKM, per germline. The CDR3 loop spans 16 amino acids. The CDR3 protein is CASSPAWTTTGYGYTF.

This rearrangement joins TRBV28 to TRBJ2-7. CDR3 length equals 15 residues. The germline gives CDR1 MDHEN, CDR2 SYDVKM. The CDR3 protein is CASSLYLASSYEQYF. Full variable domain (rest looked up from reference TRBV28 and TRBJ2-7): DVKVTQSSRYLVKRTGEKVFLECVQDMDHENMFWYRQDPGLGLRLIYFSYDVKMKEKGDIPEGYSVSREKKERFSLILESASTNQTSMYLCASSLYLASSYEQYFGPGTRLTVT.

The V call is TRBV5-6, the J call TRBJ2-6. From germline, CDR1 is SGHDT and CDR2 YYEEEE. This CDR3 has 14 residues. CDR3 in amino acids: CASSFDSGANVLTF. Based on the CDR3 plus reference TRBV5-6 and TRBJ2-6, the full variable domain is DAGVTQSPTHLIKTRGQQVTLRCSPKSGHDTVSWYQQALGQGPQFIFQYYEEEERQRGNFPDRFSGHQFPNYSSELNVNALLLGDSALYLCASSFDSGANVLTFGAGSRLTVL.

This chain connects TRBV5-6 to TRBJ2-7. Germline CDR1 reads SGHDT; CDR2 reads YYEEEE. The CDR3 extends over 12 amino acids. The CDR3 reads CASSFRPDEQYF.

The chain is built from TRBV9 and TRBJ2-7; there is no DNA to check the TCRdb D call of TRBD2. The germline gives CDR1 SGDLS, CDR2 YYNGEE. The CDR3 is made up of 14 amino acids. This CDR3 is CASSESGILDEQYF.

This CDR3 is CATSRGGATDTQYF. The V gene is TRBV15, the J gene TRBJ2-3; the D call of TRBD1 rests on TCRdb alone, since no DNA is present to check it. Germline assignment: CDR1 LNHNV and CDR2 YYDKDF (reference sequence). The CDR3 loop spans 14 amino acids.

The rearrangement uses TRBV5-5 and TRBJ2-7. The CDR3 is 14 amino acids. Looked up from germline, CDR1 is SGHKS and CDR2 is YYEKEE (reference sequence). CDR3 sequence reads: CASSETTASYEQYF. The full variable domain, in which reference TRBV5-5 and TRBJ2-7 provide the parts outside the CDR3, is DAGVTQSPTHLIKTRGQQVTLRCSPISGHKSVSWYQQVLGQGPQFIFQYYEKEERGRGNFPDRFSARQFPNYSSELNVNALLLGDSALYLCASSETTASYEQYFGPGTRLTVT.

The chain is built from TRBV7-9 and TRBJ2-5. Germline V gives CDR1 SEHNR, CDR2 FQNEAQ (reference sequence). CDR3 length: 15 amino acids. CDR3 protein: CASSPTFKYQETQYF.

This chain uses TRBV9 with TRBJ2-3; TCRdb reports TRBD2, a call that lacks DNA to check it against. The CDR3 has 15 residues. CDR1 is SGDLS and CDR2 is YYNGEE in the germline V gene. The CDR3 reads CASSAREEVTDTQYF.

The rearrangement links TRBV12-3 or TRBV12-4 to TRBJ2-1; TCRdb's D call, TRBD1, is unchecked because there is no DNA. The CDR3 length is 16 residues. Here the CDR3 reads CASSLGAPSSYNEQFF.

The chain carries TRBV5-1 and TRBJ2-1; TCRdb names TRBD2, which stays unverified in the absence of DNA. In germline, CDR1 is SGHRS, CDR2 YFSETQ. The CDR3 runs 15 residues. The CDR3 protein is CASSFFSGALNEQFF.

The CDR3 loop is CASSDGLAGIYEQYF. This chain joins TRBV7-9 and TRBJ2-7; TCRdb indicates TRBD2, and absent DNA this call remains unverified. Germline V gene lookup returns CDR1 SEHNR and CDR2 FQNEAQ (reference sequence). This CDR3 comprises 15 residues. Full variable domain (missing parts from reference TRBV7-9 and TRBJ2-7): DTGVSQNPRHKITKRGQNVTFRCDPISEHNRLYWYRQTLGQGPEFLTYFQNEAQLEKSRLLSDRFSAERPKGSFSTLEIQRTEQGDSAMYLCASSDGLAGIYEQYFGPGTRLTVT.

The V call is TRBV7-2, the J call TRBJ2-7; TCRdb gives TRBD2 as the D gene, but with no DNA this cannot be confirmed. Germline values: CDR1 SGHTA, CDR2 FQGNSA. The CDR3 consists of 15 residues. The CDR3: CASSYPRETLYEQYF.

The chain is built from TRBV28 and TRBJ1-1; the TCRdb call, TRBD1, lacks DNA for checking. The CDR3 consists of 16 residues. Germline-derived CDR1 and CDR2 are MDHEN and SYDVKM. CDR3 protein: CASSLSGTDMNTEAFF.

The chain carries TRBV4-1 and TRBJ2-1; the D gene TCRdb calls, TRBD2, cannot be checked with no DNA. The germline V gene encodes CDR1 MGHRA and CDR2 YSYEKL. This CDR3 spans 16 amino acids. The CDR3 protein is CASSQGTSGYYNEQFF.

V and J are TRBV27 and TRBJ1-2; TCRdb's D call of TRBD1 is untestable without DNA. The CDR3 has 11 residues. Germline V lookup: CDR1 MNHEY, CDR2 SMNVEV (reference sequence). The CDR3 sequence: CASSFGGDYTF.

The chain carries TRBV4-2 and TRBJ1-1; TCRdb names TRBD1, which stays unverified in the absence of DNA. Germline values: CDR1 LGHNA, CDR2 YNFKEQ. There are 18 residues in the CDR3. CDR3 loop: CASSQDQGRGQGSTEAFF.

The rearrangement joins TRBV29-1 to TRBJ2-7; TCRdb outputs TRBD1, but without DNA this stays unchecked. The CDR3 spans 13 residues. Germline assignment: CDR1 SQVTM and CDR2 ANQGSEA. CDR3: CSALDGRTYEQYF.

This chain connects TRBV19 to TRBJ1-2. Germline values: CDR1 LNHDA, CDR2 SQIVND (reference sequence). The CDR3 has 12 residues. The CDR3 protein is CASSRGTMGYTF.

The rearrangement links TRBV10-3 to TRBJ2-1; TCRdb calls TRBD2, which cannot be checked without DNA. Germline assignment: CDR1 ENHRY and CDR2 SYGVKD. CDR3 length: 17 amino acids. The CDR3 here is CAISEGGLAPDYNEQFF.

V usage is TRBV6-6 and J usage is TRBJ2-2; TCRdb's assignment of TRBD1 cannot be checked, as there is no DNA. The V gene's germline CDR1 is MNHNY and CDR2 SVGAGI (reference sequence). This CDR3 contains 15 residues. The CDR3 spells CASSYLSGGTGELFF.

The genes are TRBV12-3 or TRBV12-4 and TRBJ2-7; lacking DNA, the TRBD1 call made by TCRdb goes unchecked. The CDR3 sequence is 15 residues long. CDR3 amino acids: CASSGPERGPFEQYF.

The V gene is TRBV28, the J gene TRBJ1-2; there is no DNA to check the TCRdb D call of TRBD1. The CDR3 extends over 18 amino acids. Germline CDR1 is MDHEN and CDR2 is SYDVKM. The CDR3 loop is CASSFLDGQPTANYGYTF.

The chain employs TRBV20-1 and TRBJ1-1; TCRdb picks TRBD1, but there is no DNA to check that call. The CDR3 spans 11 residues. The germline CDR1 and CDR2 sequences are DFQATT and SNEGSKA (reference sequence). The CDR3 sequence: CSAPGVTEAFF.